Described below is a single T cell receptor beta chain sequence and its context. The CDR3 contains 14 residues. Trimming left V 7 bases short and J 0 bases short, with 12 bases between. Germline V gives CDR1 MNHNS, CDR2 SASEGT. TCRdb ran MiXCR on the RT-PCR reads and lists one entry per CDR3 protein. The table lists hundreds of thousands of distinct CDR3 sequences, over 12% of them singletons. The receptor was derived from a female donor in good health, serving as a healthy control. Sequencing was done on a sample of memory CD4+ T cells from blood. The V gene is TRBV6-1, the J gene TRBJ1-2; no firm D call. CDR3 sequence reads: CASTRAATNYGYTF. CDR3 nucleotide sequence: TGTGCCAGCACAAGGGCGGCAACTAACTATGGCTACACCTTC.